The entry below describes one T cell receptor beta chain. What it recognizes is unknown. The source of the sample is a study of shared clonotypes between healthy human individuals. About the research overall: Researchers drew samples from a couple of women and a few men aged 18 to 49.

CD45RO-negative CD8 cells positively selected for CCR7 made up the naive population, which excluded terminally differentiated effector memory CD45RA+ cells. Whole-study results and caveats: It was only blood that was sampled, and tissue repertoires likely differ.

Here immunoSEQ multiplex PCR was the method, and the copy in TCRdb shows in-frame clones only, minus some. The sample shows about 2.1 million clones, 85% to 95% of them seen only once. This clonotype was obtained from a man between 18 and 35 years old in good health. Some clones in this sample may be carry-over from other donors' samples. The sequencing input was naive CD8+ T cells from PBMCs.

The DNA for the CDR3 is TGTGCCAGCAGCTTATATAAGGTTTACAATGAGCAGTTCTTC. This sequence encodes CASSLYKVYNEQFF. The chain joins TRBV11-1 to TRBJ2-1; D is uncertain. With 2 bases removed from V and 4 bases from J, the gap between germline ends came to 9 bases. CDR3 length: 14 residues. CDR1 is SGHAT, CDR2 FQDESV, per germline (reference sequence).